One sample yielded the 7 T cell receptor beta chains listed below, sequenced in a study of blood T cell repertoires in COVID-19. The table came from immunoSEQ multiplex PCR; TCRdb's copy has only in-frame clones and leaves some out. The sample lists 110,000 or so clones, over 60% occurring once. Material: peripheral blood. Source of these receptors: a man in his 70s with acute or convalescent COVID-19.

This clone occurred a few times. The chain recombines TRBV5-1 with TRBJ2-3, with 9 bases lining up with TRBD2. The trim removed 6 bases at V and 6 bases at J, leaving 11 bases unmatched. Germline CDR1 and CDR2: SGHRS and YFSETQ. This CDR3 has 15 amino acids. The CDR3 nucleotides are TGCGCCAGCAATCCCGCTAGCGGGGTTGGGGATACGCAGTATTTT. The encoded protein is CASNPASGVGDTQYF.

This chain's CDR3 is CASSTGTEIQPQHF. Here the CDR3 DNA reads TGTGCCAGTAGTACCGGGACAGAGATTCAGCCCCAGCATTTT. This chain connects TRBV19 to TRBJ1-5; 7 bases align to TRBD1. This CDR3 spans 14 amino acids. Germline V gene lookup returns CDR1 LNHDA and CDR2 SQIVND (reference sequence). V dropped 4 bases and J dropped 6; count of bases not matched to a gene: 6.

CDR3 bases: TGTGCCAGCAGCCCGGGGGCGGGGGGCAATGAGCAGTTCTTC. This encodes CASSPGAGGNEQFF. V is TRBV7-2 and J is TRBJ2-1, with TRBD2 matching over 8 bases. The germline gives CDR1 SGHTA, CDR2 FQGNSA. There are 14 residues in the CDR3. With V trimmed by 5 bases and J by 6 bases, 6 bases remained unmatched.

This chain links TRBV7-9 with TRBJ1-6; the D gene is possibly TRBD1 (5 bases). Trimming cost V 5 bases and J 9 bases, with 11 bases left between them. Germline lookup yields CDR1 SEHNR and CDR2 FQNEAQ (reference sequence). The CDR3 has 13 amino acids. The CDR3 region has the DNA TGTGCCAGCAGCAGAGCTCAGGGTTCACCCCTCCACTTT. Translated, it gives CASSRAQGSPLHF. Combining the CDR3 with reference TRBV7-9 and TRBJ1-6 gives the whole variable domain DTGVSQNPRHKITKRGQNVTFRCDPISEHNRLYWYRQTLGQGPEFLTYFQNEAQLEKSRLLSDRFSAERPKGSFSTLEIQRTEQGDSAMYLCASSRAQGSPLHFGNGTRLTVT.

The rearrangement joins TRBV12-5 to TRBJ1-2; 7 positions agree with TRBD1. The V gene's germline CDR1 is LGHNT and CDR2 FRNRAP. The trim removed 6 bases at V and 5 bases at J, leaving 15 bases unmatched. The CDR3 has 16 residues. In DNA form, the CDR3 reads TGTGCTAGTGGCCCAGACAGGGCCATAAGACCTTATGGCTACACCTTC. It encodes CASGPDRAIRPYGYTF.

This sequence joins TRBV28 and TRBJ2-7; possibly TRBD2 for D (7 bases). Trimming left V 6 bases short and J 5 bases short, with 23 bases between. This CDR3 has 16 residues. CDR1 and CDR2 (germline): MDHEN, SYDVKM. DNA for the CDR3: TGTGCCAGCAGCCGCTGGGGGGCGGGGGACCCTAACGAGCAGTACTTC. It is translated as CASSRWGAGDPNEQYF.

The chain combines TRBV11-3 with TRBJ2-1; D call uncertain. CDR1 is SGHNT and CDR2 is YENEEA in the germline V gene. This CDR3 is built from 15 residues. V was trimmed by 2 bases and J by 2 bases, leaving 10 bases between them. This CDR3 reads CASSLSPHPYNEQFF. The CDR3 nucleotides are TGTGCCAGCAGCTTAAGTCCACATCCCTACAATGAGCAGTTCTTC.